Listed here are 24 T cell receptor beta chains from one sample, sequenced in a study of blood T cells in healthy people across ages. The authors ran a second PCR of about 7 to 12 cycles using a sample-barcoded 5' primer and a J-beta primer mix. TCRdb re-analysed the 5' RACE reads in MiXCR, keeping a single row per CDR3 protein. The data contain fewer than 900,000 distinct CDR3 sequences, about 42% of them seen just once; the ten biggest clones take up 20% to 25%. Sequenced input: blood. The receptors stem from a woman in her sixties or seventies in good health.

The chain couples TRBV20-1 to TRBJ2-1; the match to TRBD1 covers 8 bases. There are 13 residues in the CDR3. V was clipped by 6 bases and J by 6 bases; unmatched bases: 7. Per germline, CDR1 DFQATT and CDR2 SNEGSKA (reference sequence). This CDR3 reads CSAPTGDRNEQFF. CDR3 nucleotide sequence: TGCAGTGCCCCGACAGGGGATCGCAATGAGCAGTTCTTC.

About this clonotype itself: A much larger clone differs by one base, so this may be a read error. The chain combines TRBV20-1 with TRBJ2-4, with D perhaps being TRBD1 or TRBD2 (7 bases each). Germline values: CDR1 DFQATT, CDR2 SNEGSKA (reference sequence). Trimming took 3 bases from V and 8 from J, leaving 17 bases between them. This CDR3 region has 14 residues. CDR3 sequence (DNA): TGCAGTGCTAGTGAGGGGGCGGGGAGGGACATTCAGTACTTC. It is translated as CSASEGAGRDIQYF.

This clonotype was found a few times. J is TRBJ2-7 and V is TRBV20-1; no reliable D call. V gave up 3 bases and J gave up 7 bases, with 10 bases separating them. In germline, CDR1 is DFQATT, CDR2 SNEGSKA (reference sequence). This CDR3 has 11 residues. CDR3 nucleotide sequence: TGCAGTGCTAGTAGCCACAATGAGCAGTACTTC. Translated: CSASSHNEQYF.

This clonotype came up once. The junction departs from germline at one end; a sequencing error may be responsible. The V gene is TRBV3-1, the J gene TRBJ2-5; unclear D gene. The CDR3 totals 11 residues. Per germline, CDR1 LGHDT and CDR2 YNNKEL (reference sequence). The CDR3 is CVSSQVETQYF. In DNA, the CDR3 is TGTGTCAGCAGCCAAGTAGAGACCCAGTACTTC.

This clonotype showed up just once. The chain joins TRBV7-9 to TRBJ2-7, with D maybe TRBD1 (6 bases). V lost 5 bases and J 0 bases, leaving 11 bases between the germline ends. The CDR3 runs 14 residues. The germline V gene encodes CDR1 SEHNR and CDR2 FQNEAQ (reference sequence). Here the CDR3 DNA reads TGTGCCAGCAGCGGACAGACCGCCTCCTACGAGCAGTACTTC. It is translated as CASSGQTASYEQYF.

In this sample, this clonotype turned up once. A much bigger clone sits one base away, suggesting this may be a read error. This sequence joins TRBV5-6 and TRBJ2-1, with unresolved D. Trimming took off 1 base at V and 8 bases at J, with 7 bases between the two ends. This CDR3 has 12 amino acids. Germline CDR1 is SGHDT and CDR2 is YYEEEE. The CDR3 sequence is CASSLPSDEQFF. CDR3 in DNA: TGTGCCAGCAGCTTGCCCTCGGATGAGCAGTTCTTC.

This clonotype was counted ten times or more. The chain carries TRBV6-5 and TRBJ2-7; D ambiguous. Germline loops: CDR1 MNHEY, CDR2 SVGAGI. This CDR3 is 12 amino acids long. V was clipped by 2 bases and J by 6 bases, with 8 bases between them. The CDR3 loop is CASSYERSEQYF. Here the CDR3 DNA reads TGTGCCAGCAGTTACGAGCGAAGCGAGCAGTACTTC.

The rearrangement links TRBV9 to TRBJ1-2, with D possibly matching TRBD1 (5 bases). CDR1 is SGDLS and CDR2 is YYNGEE in the germline V gene. The CDR3 has 15 residues. The V gene lost 1 base and the J gene lost 3 bases, with 13 bases spanning the gap. DNA for the CDR3: TGTGCCAGCAGCGTAAGGGCGGGGACGGACTATGGCTACACCTTC. Amino acid sequence: CASSVRAGTDYGYTF.

V usage is TRBV19 and J usage is TRBJ2-2; 8 bases map to TRBD1. The ends lost 7 bases at V and 2 bases at J; junction bases unmatched: 15. The CDR3 length is 18 residues. Germline assignment: CDR1 LNHDA and CDR2 SQIVND (reference sequence). The CDR3 DNA follows: TGTGCCAGTACCACCCCGCCCGGACAGGGCTATAACACCGGGGAGCTGTTTTTT. Protein sequence: CASTTPPGQGYNTGELFF.

This clonotype was counted a few times. The V gene is TRBV7-6, the J gene TRBJ1-6, with a weak D call TRBD1 (5 bases). The CDR3 covers 15 residues. Trimming stripped 5 bases from V and 9 bases from J, with 17 bases between. Germline assignment: CDR1 SGHVS and CDR2 FNYEAQ. CDR3 residues: CASSTQQVGSSPLHF. In DNA form, the CDR3 reads TGTGCCAGCAGCACCCAACAGGTTGGGAGTTCACCCCTCCACTTT.

The chain has TRBV7-2 and TRBJ1-4, with 9 bases lining up with TRBD1. With V trimmed by 2 bases and J by 7 bases, 5 bases remained unmatched. This CDR3 region has 15 residues. In germline, CDR1 is SGHTA, CDR2 FQGNSA. Written as DNA, the CDR3 is TGTGCCAGCAGCTTACGGACAGGGGCCGCTGAAAAACTGTTTTTT. Its translation is CASSLRTGAAEKLFF.

This clonotype was recorded at least ten times. Written as DNA, the CDR3 is TGTGCCAGCAGCTTAGCGAAGTCCCAGGTTAGGACGCAGTATTTT. Protein: CASSLAKSQVRTQYF. The chain combines TRBV7-2 with TRBJ2-3, with D uncertain. V was shortened by 0 bases and J by 9 bases, with 16 bases between the two germline ends. Germline V lookup: CDR1 SGHTA, CDR2 FQGNSA. The CDR3 loop spans 15 amino acids.

This chain links TRBV18 with TRBJ2-1, with D maybe TRBD2 (6 bases). The CDR3 consists of 16 residues. Trimming left V 0 bases short and J 3 bases short, with 12 bases between. Germline CDR1 KGHSH, CDR2 LQKENI. The CDR3 loop reads CASSPPGLALYNEQFF. The DNA of the CDR3 is TGTGCCAGCTCACCACCGGGGCTAGCGCTCTACAATGAGCAGTTCTTC.

This rearrangement joins TRBV5-1 to TRBJ2-1; 8 bases map to TRBD2. Germline assignment: CDR1 SGHRS and CDR2 YFSETQ. This CDR3 is 18 amino acids long. V gave up 0 bases and J gave up 0 bases; unmatched junction bases: 8. CDR3 sequence reads: CASSLAGSGASSYNEQFF. CDR3 sequence (DNA): TGCGCCAGCAGCTTGGCGGGTAGCGGGGCCAGCTCCTACAATGAGCAGTTCTTC.

Of note for this clonotype: A read error may be the cause here, since a much bigger clone is one base away. The CDR3 DNA is TGTGCCAGCAGCTTACGAGCGGCCAATGGAGCAGATACGCAGTATTTT. Translation gives CASSLRAANGADTQYF. The chain links TRBV6-5 to TRBJ2-3, with TRBD2 as a possible D gene (5 bases). Between the trimmed V and J ends, which lost 6 bases and 4 bases, there was a span of 20 bases. The germline V gene encodes CDR1 MNHEY and CDR2 SVGAGI. There are 16 residues in the CDR3.

CDR3 coding DNA: TGTGCCAGCAGTTCCCCACAGGGGCTCGCAGATACGCAGTATTTT. The encoded protein is CASSSPQGLADTQYF. The V gene is TRBV6-2 or TRBV6-3, the J gene TRBJ2-3, with 7 bases that match TRBD1. The junction had 8 bases not matched to a gene; V was cut back by 4 bases and J by 4 bases. The germline gives CDR1 MNHEY, CDR2 SVGEGT. This CDR3 has 15 amino acids.

The chain joins TRBV20-1 to TRBJ2-7; 11 bases are a match to TRBD2. Near its end, the DNA agrees better with TRBJ2-5, so the J call may be wrong. CDR3 length: 14 amino acids. Germline V gene lookup returns CDR1 DFQATT and CDR2 SNEGSKA (reference sequence). CDR3 nucleotide sequence: TGCAGTGTGAGCGAGCTAGCGGGAGGCGAGACCCAGTACTTC. Its protein is CSVSELAGGETQYF.

This chain links TRBV5-1 with TRBJ2-7; D not resolved. Germline lookup yields CDR1 SGHRS and CDR2 YFSETQ. The germline V and J ends were trimmed by 5 bases and 3 bases, with 9 bases remaining between them. This CDR3 has 12 amino acids. The CDR3 spells CASRDTGYEQYF. CDR3 bases: TGCGCCAGCAGGGATACCGGCTACGAGCAGTACTTC.

Remarks on this clonotype: One end of the junction fails to match germline, which may point to a read error. This chain uses TRBV30 with TRBJ2-5, with D perhaps assigned TRBD1 or TRBD2 (6 bases each). The J call may be mistaken, given a closer DNA end match to TRBJ2-7. Germline lookup yields CDR1 GTSNPN and CDR2 SVGIG (reference sequence). The CDR3 runs to 11 residues. The CDR3 sequence is CAGRTVNEQYF. The CDR3 DNA reads TGTGCCGGGAGGACAGTAAACGAGCAGTACTTC.

The chain is built from TRBV11-1 and TRBJ2-1; the match to TRBD2 covers 12 bases. Germline CDR1 is SGHAT and CDR2 is FQDESV (reference sequence). There are 16 residues in the CDR3. Trimming cost V 5 bases and J 2 bases; bases outside gene matches: 4. In DNA form, the CDR3 reads TGTGCCAGCAGCCATCCTAGCGGGGGGGCCTACAATGAGCAGTTCTTC. Translated, it gives CASSHPSGGAYNEQFF.

This clonotype was seen only a few times. J is TRBJ2-5 and V is TRBV5-6; D is ambiguous. Trimming cost V 2 bases and J 5 bases, with 16 bases left between them. Germline-derived CDR1 and CDR2 are SGHDT and YYEEEE. The CDR3 length is 15 residues. Here the CDR3 reads CASSFGSKLEETQYF. CDR3 nucleotide sequence: TGTGCCAGCAGCTTTGGATCGAAACTGGAGGAGACCCAGTACTTC.

This clonotype was counted many times. The chain carries TRBV7-9 and TRBJ2-1; 13 bases are a match to TRBD2. J was trimmed by 6 bases and V by 4 bases; bases with no gene match: 6. This CDR3 contains 16 residues. The germline V gene has CDR1 SEHNR and CDR2 FQNEAQ (reference sequence). In DNA, the CDR3 is TGTGCCAGCAGCTCCCCTAGGACTAGCGGGAGCAATGAGCAGTTCTTC. It yields the protein CASSSPRTSGSNEQFF.

The chain links TRBV6-5 to TRBJ2-7, with D possibly TRBD1 on 6 matching bases. V was shortened by 4 bases and J by 5 bases, with 18 bases between the two germline ends. From germline, CDR1 is MNHEY and CDR2 SVGAGI. CDR3 length: 15 residues. Here the CDR3 reads CASSFQQGRGDEQYF. The CDR3 nucleotides are TGTGCCAGCAGTTTCCAACAGGGACGTGGTGACGAGCAGTACTTC.

This chain links TRBV13 with TRBJ2-3, with 13 bases identical to TRBD2. The V segment lost 5 bases and the J segment 6 bases; nucleotides outside the gene matches: 14. The germline V gene has CDR1 PRHDT and CDR2 FYEKMQ (reference sequence). The CDR3 runs to 18 residues. The DNA for the CDR3 is TGTGCCAGCAGCCTAAGACCCGGACTAGCGGGGGCCCTCGATACGCAGTATTTT. It yields the protein CASSLRPGLAGALDTQYF.